This T cell receptor beta chain is from a study of T cell responses to AZD1222 COVID-19 vaccine. The V gene's germline CDR1 is SGHVS and CDR2 FNYEAQ. The V gene lost 5 bases and the J gene lost 4 bases, with 11 bases spanning the gap. The length of the CDR3 is 14 residues. Profiled with immunoSEQ multiplex PCR; TCRdb holds only in-frame clones, not every one. The sample has 120,000 or so clones, around 92% seen once; the top ten hold 1.1%. This TCR came from an adult in good health. The chain combines TRBV7-6 with TRBJ2-2; TRBD1 is a possible D gene (6 bases). Sample: peripheral blood, taken on day 0 of AZD1222 vaccination. CDR3 nucleotides: TGTGCCAGCAGCGATACAGGGTTCACCGGGGAGCTGTTTTTT. This encodes CASSDTGFTGELFF.